This T cell receptor beta chain was recorded in a study of CD8 T cells in Susac syndrome. RNA, at about 0.45 to 1 ug, was reverse transcribed with random hexamers. MiXCR was run by TCRdb on the immunoSEQ multiplex PCR reads, yielding one entry per CDR3 protein. The data contain about 160,000 distinct CDR3 sequences, roughly 93% of them singletons. FACS was used to enrich TEMRA cells, whereas the CD8+ and CD4+ T cells were obtained by negative isolation. Looked up from germline, CDR1 is DFQATT and CDR2 is SNEGSKA (reference sequence). CDR3 length: 14 residues. V was clipped by 1 base and J by 9 bases, with 18 bases between them.

The TCR comes from a human donor in good health. V gene TRBV20-1 combines with J gene TRBJ2-5; D may be TRBD2 (5 bases). Sequencing input: CD4+ T cells from PBMCs. CDR3 loop: CSARARDRTTSQYF. The CDR3 bases are TGCAGTGCTAGAGCCCGGGATAGAACAACTTCCCAGTACTTC.